This entry features one TCR beta chain sequence. The CDR3 is 16 residues long. The V segment lost 3 bases and the J segment 4 bases; nucleotides outside the gene matches: 5. The germline V gene has CDR1 SGDLS and CDR2 YYNGEE. Sequencing relied on a cDNA template that was reverse transcribed from extracted RNA. TCRdb's copy holds only in-frame clones and misses some; the assay was immunoSEQ multiplex PCR. This table holds around 140,000 clones, around 87% found once. This sample stems from a study of CD8+ T cells in alopecia areata. The V and J genes are TRBV9 and TRBJ2-5, with 14 bases that match TRBD2. This sequence originates from a human donor with alopecia areata. Sequenced here: CD8+ T cells sorted from blood, sampled at week 0. The CDR3 is CASSDGLAGGRETQYF. In DNA form, the CDR3 reads TGTGCCAGCAGCGACGGACTAGCGGGAGGTAGAGAGACCCAGTACTTC.